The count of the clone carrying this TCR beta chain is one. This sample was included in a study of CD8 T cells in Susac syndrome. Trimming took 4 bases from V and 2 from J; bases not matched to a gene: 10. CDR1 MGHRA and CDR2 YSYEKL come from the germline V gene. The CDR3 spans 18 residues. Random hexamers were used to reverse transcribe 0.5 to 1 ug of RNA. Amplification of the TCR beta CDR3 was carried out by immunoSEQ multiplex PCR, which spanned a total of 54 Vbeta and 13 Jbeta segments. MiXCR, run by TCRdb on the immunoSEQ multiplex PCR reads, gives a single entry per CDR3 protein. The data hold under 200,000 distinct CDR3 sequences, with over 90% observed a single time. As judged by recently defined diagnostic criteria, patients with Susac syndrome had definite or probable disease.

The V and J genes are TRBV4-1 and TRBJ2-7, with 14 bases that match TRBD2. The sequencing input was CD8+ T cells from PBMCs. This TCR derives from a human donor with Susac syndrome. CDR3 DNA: TGCGCCAGCAGCCCGGCCCCCGGGACTAGCGGGAGAGCCTACGAGCAGTACTTC. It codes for CASSPAPGTSGRAYEQYF.